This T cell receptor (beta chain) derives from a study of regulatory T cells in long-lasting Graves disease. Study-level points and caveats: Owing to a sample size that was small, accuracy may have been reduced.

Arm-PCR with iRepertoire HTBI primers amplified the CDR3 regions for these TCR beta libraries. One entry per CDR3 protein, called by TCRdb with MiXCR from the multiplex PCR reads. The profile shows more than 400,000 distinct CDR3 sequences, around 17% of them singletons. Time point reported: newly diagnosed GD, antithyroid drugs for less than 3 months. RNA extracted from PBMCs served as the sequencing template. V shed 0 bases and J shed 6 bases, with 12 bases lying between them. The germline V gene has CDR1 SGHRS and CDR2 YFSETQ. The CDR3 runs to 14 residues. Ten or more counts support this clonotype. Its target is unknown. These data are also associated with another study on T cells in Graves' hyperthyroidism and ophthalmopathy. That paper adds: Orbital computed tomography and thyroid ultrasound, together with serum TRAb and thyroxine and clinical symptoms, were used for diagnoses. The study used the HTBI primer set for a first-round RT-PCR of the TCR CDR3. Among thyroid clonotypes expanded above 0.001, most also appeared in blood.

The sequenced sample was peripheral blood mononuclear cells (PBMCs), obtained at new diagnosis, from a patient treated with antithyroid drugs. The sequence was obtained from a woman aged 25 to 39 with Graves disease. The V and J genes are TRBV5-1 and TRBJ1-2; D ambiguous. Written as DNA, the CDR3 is TGCGCCAGCAGCTTGGGTGCGACCCCCGATGGCTACACCTTC. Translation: CASSLGATPDGYTF.